This T cell receptor (beta chain) is from a study of CXCR3-negative and CXCR3-positive naive CD8 T cells. Background on the study: Sequencing brought in about 140 million TRB reads altogether, and each library got about 1.5 +/- 0.3 million.

This CDR3 has 17 amino acids. Germline V CDR1 and CDR2: MNHEY, SMNVEV (reference sequence). Overall study results and limits: A higher hydrophobicity marked the TRB CDR3s of CXCR3-positive naive cells versus CXCR3-negative naive cells. Comparison of naive CXCR3-negative and CXCR3-positive cells revealed similar TRBV-TRBJ usage, while memory cells differed. Diversity was high in both naive subsets and much lower in memory cells.

All TRB cDNA libraries came from 5' RACE performed with UMI labels. TCRdb re-called the 5' RACE reads and shows each CDR3 protein once, DNA omitted. This sample's table has about 150,000 distinct CDR3 sequences. With respect to this clonotype: No antigen is known for it.

Using triplicate sorts, 300,000 cells were collected each time from every CD8+ T cell subset. The receptor comes from a human donor in good health. Some clones in this sample may be carry-over from other donors' samples. This chain links TRBV27 with TRBJ2-5; as DNA is missing, the TRBD2 call by TCRdb cannot be tested. The sequenced sample was naive CXCR3+ CD8+ T cells from blood. Subset defined: CD45RO-CCR7+CD27+CD95- naive CD8+ T cells expressing CXCR3 (TNR3+). CDR3 amino acids: CASGPGLVLSRPETQYF.